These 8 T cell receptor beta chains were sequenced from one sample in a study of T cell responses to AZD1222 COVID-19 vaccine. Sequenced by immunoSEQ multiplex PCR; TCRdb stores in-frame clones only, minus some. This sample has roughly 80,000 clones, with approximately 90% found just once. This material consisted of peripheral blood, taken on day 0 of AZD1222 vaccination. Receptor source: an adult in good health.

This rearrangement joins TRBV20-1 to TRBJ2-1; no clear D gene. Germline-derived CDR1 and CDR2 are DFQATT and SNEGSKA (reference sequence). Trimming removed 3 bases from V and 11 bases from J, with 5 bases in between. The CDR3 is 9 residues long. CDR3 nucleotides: TGCAGTGCTAGCACGCAGCAGTTCTTC. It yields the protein CSASTQQFF.

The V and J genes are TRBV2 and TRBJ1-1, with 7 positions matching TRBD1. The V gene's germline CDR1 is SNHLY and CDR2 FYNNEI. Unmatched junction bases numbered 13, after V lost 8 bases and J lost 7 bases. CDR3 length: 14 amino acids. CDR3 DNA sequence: TGTGCCAGCGAGGTTGGGGACAGAGAACTTGAAGCTTTCTTT. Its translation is CASEVGDRELEAFF.

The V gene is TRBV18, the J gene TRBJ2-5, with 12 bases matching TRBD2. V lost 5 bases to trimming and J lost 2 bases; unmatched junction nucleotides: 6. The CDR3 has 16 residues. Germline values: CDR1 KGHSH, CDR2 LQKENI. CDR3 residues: CASSSRLAGAQETQYF. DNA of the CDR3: TGTGCCAGCTCAAGCCGACTAGCGGGGGCTCAAGAGACCCAGTACTTC.

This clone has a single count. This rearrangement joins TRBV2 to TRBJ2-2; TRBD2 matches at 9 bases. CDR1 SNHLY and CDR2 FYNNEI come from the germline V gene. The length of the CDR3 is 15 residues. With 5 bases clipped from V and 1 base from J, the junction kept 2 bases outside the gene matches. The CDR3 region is CASSNSGGNTGELFF. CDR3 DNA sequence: TGTGCCAGCAGTAATAGCGGGGGGAACACCGGGGAGCTGTTTTTT.

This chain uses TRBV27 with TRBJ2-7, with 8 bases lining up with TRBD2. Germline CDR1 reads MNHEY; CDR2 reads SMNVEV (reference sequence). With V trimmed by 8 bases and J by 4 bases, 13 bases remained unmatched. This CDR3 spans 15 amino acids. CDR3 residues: CASRSRREAKYEQYF. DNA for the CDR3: TGTGCCAGCCGATCCAGGCGGGAGGCCAAATACGAGCAGTACTTC.

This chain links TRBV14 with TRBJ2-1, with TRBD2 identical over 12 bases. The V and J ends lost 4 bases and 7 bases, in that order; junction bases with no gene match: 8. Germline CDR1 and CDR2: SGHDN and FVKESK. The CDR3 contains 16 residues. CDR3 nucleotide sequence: TGTGCCAGCAGCCCGACTAGCGGGAGAAGAAGTAATGAGCAGTTCTTC. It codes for CASSPTSGRRSNEQFF.

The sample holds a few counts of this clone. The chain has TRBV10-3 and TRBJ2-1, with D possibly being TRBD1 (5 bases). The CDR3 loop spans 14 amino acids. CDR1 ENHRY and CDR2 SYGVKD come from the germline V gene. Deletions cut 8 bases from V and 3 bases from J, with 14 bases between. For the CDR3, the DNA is TGTGCCATCGGGGCTCAAGGGAACTACAATGAGCAGTTCTTC. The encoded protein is CAIGAQGNYNEQFF.

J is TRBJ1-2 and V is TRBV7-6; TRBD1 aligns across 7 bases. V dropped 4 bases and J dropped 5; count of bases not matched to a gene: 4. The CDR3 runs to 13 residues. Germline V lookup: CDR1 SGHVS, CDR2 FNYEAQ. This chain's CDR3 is CASSSGGVYGYTF. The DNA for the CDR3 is TGTGCCAGCAGCTCAGGGGGAGTATATGGCTACACCTTC.